Below are 20 T cell receptor beta chains sequenced from a single sample in a study of blood T cell repertoires in COVID-19. Sequenced by immunoSEQ multiplex PCR; TCRdb stores in-frame clones only, minus some. The sample includes about 320,000 clones, roughly 85% of them seen just once. The sequenced sample was peripheral blood. These receptors were taken from a human donor in a cohort sampled during active COVID-19.

This CDR3 reads CASRSKDSLNTEAFF. In nucleotides, the CDR3 is TGCGCCAGCCGATCTAAAGACAGCTTGAACACTGAAGCTTTCTTT. The genes are TRBV5-1 and TRBJ1-1; D possibly corresponds to TRBD1 (5 bases). CDR3 length equals 15 residues. Germline V CDR1 and CDR2: SGHRS, YFSETQ. The V end lost 7 bases, the J end lost 0 bases, and 16 bases lay between the germline ends.

This sequence joins TRBV4-2 and TRBJ2-2; TRBD2 matches 16 bases. Germline V lookup: CDR1 LGHNA, CDR2 YNFKEQ. The junction had 6 bases not matched to a gene; V was cut back by 1 base and J by 4 bases. There are 19 residues in the CDR3. The CDR3 protein is CASSQVGTSGGAITGELFF. The CDR3 DNA is TGTGCCAGCAGCCAAGTGGGGACTAGCGGGGGGGCAATCACCGGGGAGCTGTTTTTT.

The CDR3 sequence is CASRDRDNYGYTF. The CDR3 DNA sequence: TGTGCCAGCCGGGACAGGGATAACTATGGCTACACCTTC. The rearrangement links TRBV19 to TRBJ1-2, with 9 bases that match TRBD1. Losses at the gene ends were 9 bases for V and 1 base for J; bases not matched to a gene: 3. Germline CDR1 is LNHDA and CDR2 is SQIVND (reference sequence). The CDR3 is made up of 13 amino acids.

The chain combines TRBV2 with TRBJ1-1; no firm D call. The germline gives CDR1 SNHLY, CDR2 FYNNEI. This CDR3 comprises 13 residues. The ends were cut back, 8 bases at V and 1 base at J, with 11 bases in the middle. The CDR3 DNA sequence: TGTGCCAGCGAAATAGCAGAGAACACTGAAGCTTTCTTT. It is translated as CASEIAENTEAFF.

The chain joins TRBV25-1 to TRBJ1-1, with D possibly matching TRBD1 (5 bases). The CDR3 has 15 amino acids. With 8 bases removed from V and 2 bases from J, the gap between germline ends came to 18 bases. Per the germline V gene, CDR1 is MGHDK and CDR2 is SYGVNS. The DNA for the CDR3 is TGTGCCAGCGGAGGTATGGGGCGGGGCAACACTGAAGCTTTCTTT. As protein: CASGGMGRGNTEAFF.

The chain has TRBV25-1 and TRBJ2-2; D perhaps matches TRBD1 (5 bases). The CDR3 runs 14 residues. Germline V lookup: CDR1 MGHDK, CDR2 SYGVNS. The V gene lost 3 bases and the J gene lost 5 bases, with 10 bases spanning the gap. CDR3 residues: CASSERQGTGELFF. In nucleotides, the CDR3 is TGTGCCAGCAGTGAGCGTCAGGGAACCGGGGAGCTGTTTTTT.

In its sample, this clone was seen once. The chain carries TRBV3-1 (or the pseudogene TRBV3-2) and TRBJ2-3, with 10 bases identical to TRBD2. V was clipped by 3 bases and J by 3 bases; unmatched bases: 6. The CDR3 extends over 16 amino acids. Germline-derived CDR1 and CDR2 are LGHDT and YNNKEL (reference sequence). The CDR3 loop reads CASSHRAGGGTDTQYF. In DNA form, the CDR3 reads TGTGCCAGCAGCCACCGAGCGGGGGGGGGTACAGATACGCAGTATTTT.

The rearrangement uses TRBV19 and TRBJ2-2, with 7 bases identical to TRBD1. This CDR3 has 13 residues. Germline values: CDR1 LNHDA, CDR2 SQIVND (reference sequence). V lost 6 bases, J lost 4 bases, and 2 bases stayed unmatched. The CDR3 nucleotides are TGTGCCAGTAGCCCAGGGGGCACCGGGGAGCTGTTTTTT. Translated, it gives CASSPGGTGELFF.

Written as DNA, the CDR3 is TGCGCCGGGACTGAGCCCGGAGTCCGGGGGGGCTACACCTTC. It specifies CAGTEPGVRGGYTF. The J gene is TRBJ1-2, the V gene TRBV10-1; TRBD1 is a possible D gene (5 bases). V was cut by 11 bases and J by 8 bases, with 24 bases left in between. Looked up from germline, CDR1 is WNHNN and CDR2 is SYGVQD (reference sequence). The CDR3 sequence is 14 residues long.

J is TRBJ1-2 and V is TRBV12-3 or TRBV12-4, with unresolved D. V lost 5 bases and J lost 4, with 11 bases in between. This CDR3 is built from 13 residues. This chain's CDR3 is CASSTPGFYGYTF. The CDR3 nucleotides are TGTGCCAGCAGTACCCCCGGGTTCTATGGCTACACCTTC.

V gene TRBV6-5 combines with J gene TRBJ1-1, with unresolved D. CDR1 is MNHEY, CDR2 SVGAGI, per germline. The length of the CDR3 is 12 residues. V dropped 3 bases and J dropped 1 base, with 3 bases sitting between them. The CDR3 loop is CASSYKNTEAFF. The CDR3 DNA follows: TGTGCCAGCAGTTATAAGAACACTGAAGCTTTCTTT.

The count of this clone is one. The rearrangement links TRBV7-9 to TRBJ2-7, with D possibly being TRBD2 (6 bases). This CDR3 is 19 amino acids long. In germline, CDR1 is SEHNR, CDR2 FQNEAQ (reference sequence). The V end lost 5 bases, the J end lost 0 bases, and 26 bases lay between the germline ends. The CDR3 DNA sequence: TGTGCCAGCAGCCAACCCCTGGGGCGGGGACCCTATGACTCCTACGAGCAGTACTTC. Protein sequence: CASSQPLGRGPYDSYEQYF. Complete variable domain (other parts from reference TRBV7-9 and TRBJ2-7): DTGVSQNPRHKITKRGQNVTFRCDPISEHNRLYWYRQTLGQGPEFLTYFQNEAQLEKSRLLSDRFSAERPKGSFSTLEIQRTEQGDSAMYLCASSQPLGRGPYDSYEQYFGPGTRLTVT.

This clone occurred a few times. This rearrangement joins TRBV6-5 to TRBJ2-1, with D maybe TRBD2 (6 bases). Germline lookup yields CDR1 MNHEY and CDR2 SVGAGI. The CDR3 is 14 residues long. V shed 2 bases and J shed 6 bases, with 11 bases lying between them. The CDR3 DNA reads TGTGCCAGCAGTTACAGAACTAGCCTCAATGAGCAGTTCTTC. This translates into CASSYRTSLNEQFF.

The V call is TRBV7-3, the J call TRBJ2-1, with 10 nucleotides matching TRBD1. This CDR3 region has 15 residues. Germline V gene sequence: CDR1 SGHTA, CDR2 FQGTGA. Trimming took 5 bases from V and 7 from J; bases not matched to a gene: 8. DNA for the CDR3: TGTGCCAGCAGCATCGACAGGGGGCATCGTAATGAGCAGTTCTTC. It is translated as CASSIDRGHRNEQFF.

The rearrangement links TRBV9 to TRBJ2-5, with 10 positions matching TRBD2. Germline V lookup: CDR1 SGDLS, CDR2 YYNGEE. V shed 5 bases, J shed 2 bases, and the junction held 9 bases outside the gene matches. This CDR3 region has 16 residues. The CDR3 region is CASSSPLAGDQETQYF. CDR3 nucleotides: TGTGCCAGCAGTTCTCCCCTAGCGGGAGATCAAGAGACCCAGTACTTC.

The chain links TRBV27 to TRBJ1-6; D gene unclear. The V gene lost 5 bases and the J gene lost 4 bases, with 12 bases spanning the gap. This CDR3 contains 15 residues. From germline, CDR1 is MNHEY and CDR2 SMNVEV (reference sequence). In nucleotides, the CDR3 is TGTGCCAGCAGTGGGCCTCGGAAGTATAATTCACCCCTCCACTTT. It codes for CASSGPRKYNSPLHF.

The J gene is TRBJ1-1, the V gene TRBV18; 8 bases agree with TRBD1. Germline V lookup: CDR1 KGHSH, CDR2 LQKENI. The CDR3 is 16 amino acids. Trimming cost V 2 bases and J 4 bases; bases outside gene matches: 9. CDR3 in DNA: TGTGCCAGCTCACCAAAGACAGGGGATGGGAGCACTGAAGCTTTCTTT. Protein product: CASSPKTGDGSTEAFF.

J is TRBJ2-7 and V is TRBV5-8; perhaps TRBD2 as D (5 bases). The CDR3 contains 14 residues. V lost 4 bases, J lost 3 bases, and 14 bases lay in between. From germline, CDR1 is SGHTS and CDR2 YDEGEE. CDR3 region: CASSRGSGFYEQYF. The CDR3 DNA is TGTGCCAGCAGCCGAGGATCGGGGTTCTACGAGCAGTACTTC.

V gene TRBV5-1 combines with J gene TRBJ1-1; D is uncertain. CDR1 SGHRS and CDR2 YFSETQ come from the germline V gene. V lost 5 bases, J lost 4 bases, and 18 bases lay in between. This CDR3 contains 15 residues. The CDR3 reads CASSTVYRLSTEAFF. CDR3 DNA sequence: TGCGCCAGCAGTACGGTTTATCGTCTTTCCACTGAAGCTTTCTTT.

The V and J genes are TRBV9 and TRBJ1-5, with no clear D. CDR3 length equals 13 residues. Trimming took off 0 bases at V and 3 bases at J, with 4 bases between the two ends. Looked up from germline, CDR1 is SGDLS and CDR2 is YYNGEE. DNA of the CDR3: TGTGCCAGCAGCGTAGACATCAATCAGCCCCAGCATTTT. Translated, it gives CASSVDINQPQHF.